This T cell receptor (beta chain) derives from a study of blood T cell repertoires in COVID-19. Some clones are missing from TCRdb's copy, which holds only in-frame ones; the method was immunoSEQ multiplex PCR. This table holds some 62,000 clones, around 86% found once. The CDR3 consists of 15 residues. V was cut by 7 bases and J by 6 bases, with 22 bases left in between. The germline V gene has CDR1 LNHDA and CDR2 SQIVND (reference sequence). The specimen was peripheral blood. This receptor was obtained from a woman older than 75 with acute or convalescent COVID-19. The chain recombines TRBV19 with TRBJ2-7, with a weak D call TRBD1 (5 bases). The CDR3 reads CASTLRQALGAEQYF. CDR3 coding DNA: TGTGCCAGTACCCTACGGCAGGCCCTAGGGGCCGAGCAGTACTTC.